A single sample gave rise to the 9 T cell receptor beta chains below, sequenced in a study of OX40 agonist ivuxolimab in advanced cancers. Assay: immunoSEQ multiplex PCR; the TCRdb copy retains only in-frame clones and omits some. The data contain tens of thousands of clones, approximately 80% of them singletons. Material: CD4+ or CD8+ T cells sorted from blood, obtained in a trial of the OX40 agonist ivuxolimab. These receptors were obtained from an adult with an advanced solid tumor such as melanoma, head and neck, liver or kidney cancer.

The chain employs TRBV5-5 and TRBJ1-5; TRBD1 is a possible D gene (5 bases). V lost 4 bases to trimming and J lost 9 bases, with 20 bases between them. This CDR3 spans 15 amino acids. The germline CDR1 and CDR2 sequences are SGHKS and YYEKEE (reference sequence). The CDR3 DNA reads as TGTGCCAGCAGCGGCACCGGGACCACGGGTGTGCCCCAGCATTTT. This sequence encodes CASSGTGTTGVPQHF.

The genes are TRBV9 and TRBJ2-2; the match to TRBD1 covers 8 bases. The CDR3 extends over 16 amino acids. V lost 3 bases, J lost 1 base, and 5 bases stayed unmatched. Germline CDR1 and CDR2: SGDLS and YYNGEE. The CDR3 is CASSDPGTGNTGELFF. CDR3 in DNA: TGTGCCAGCAGCGACCCCGGGACAGGGAACACCGGGGAGCTGTTTTTT.

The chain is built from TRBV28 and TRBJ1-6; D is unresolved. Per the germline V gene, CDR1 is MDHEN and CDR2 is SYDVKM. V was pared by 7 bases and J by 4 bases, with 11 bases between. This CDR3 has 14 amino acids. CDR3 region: CASKSAGYNSPLHF. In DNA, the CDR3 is TGTGCCAGCAAATCCGCCGGGTATAATTCACCCCTCCACTTT.

Here the CDR3 reads CATSRGGGSNQPQHF. The CDR3 DNA reads as TGTGCCACCAGCAGAGGGGGGGGTAGCAATCAGCCCCAGCATTTT. This chain connects TRBV15 to TRBJ1-5; D perhaps matches TRBD1 (5 bases). Between the trimmed V and J ends, which lost 1 base and 0 bases, there was a span of 7 bases. The CDR3 is made up of 15 amino acids. The germline V gene encodes CDR1 LNHNV and CDR2 YYDKDF (reference sequence).

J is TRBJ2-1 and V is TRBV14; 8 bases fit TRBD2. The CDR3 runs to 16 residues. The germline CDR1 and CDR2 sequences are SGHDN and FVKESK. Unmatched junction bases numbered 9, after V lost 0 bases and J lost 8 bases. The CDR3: CASSQDTGTSLDEQFF. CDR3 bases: TGTGCCAGCAGCCAAGACACCGGGACTAGTCTAGATGAGCAGTTCTTC.

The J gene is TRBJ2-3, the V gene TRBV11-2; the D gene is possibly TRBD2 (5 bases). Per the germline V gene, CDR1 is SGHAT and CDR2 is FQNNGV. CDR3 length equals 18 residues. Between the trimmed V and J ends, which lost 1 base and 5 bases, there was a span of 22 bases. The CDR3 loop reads CASSLAAGPGGLRDTQYF. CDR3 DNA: TGTGCCAGCAGCTTAGCGGCTGGGCCAGGAGGACTCAGAGATACGCAGTATTTT.

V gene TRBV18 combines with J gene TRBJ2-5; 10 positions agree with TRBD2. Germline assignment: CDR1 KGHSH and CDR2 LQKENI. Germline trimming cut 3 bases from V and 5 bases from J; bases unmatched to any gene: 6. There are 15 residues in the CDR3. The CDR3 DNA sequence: TGTGCCAGCTCACCTGGACTAGCGGCCCGGGAGACCCAGTACTTC. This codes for CASSPGLAARETQYF.

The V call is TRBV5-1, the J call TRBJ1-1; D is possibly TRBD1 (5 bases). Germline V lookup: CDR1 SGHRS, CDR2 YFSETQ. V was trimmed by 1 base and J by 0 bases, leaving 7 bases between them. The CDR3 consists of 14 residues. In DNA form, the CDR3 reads TGCGCCAGCAGCTTGAGGACACTGAACACTGAAGCTTTCTTT. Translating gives CASSLRTLNTEAFF.

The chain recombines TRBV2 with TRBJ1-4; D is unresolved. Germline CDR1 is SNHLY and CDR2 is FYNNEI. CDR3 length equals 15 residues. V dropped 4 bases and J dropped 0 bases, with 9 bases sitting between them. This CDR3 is CASSGQLSTNEKLFF. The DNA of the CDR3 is TGTGCCAGCAGTGGTCAGTTGTCAACTAATGAAAAACTGTTTTTT.